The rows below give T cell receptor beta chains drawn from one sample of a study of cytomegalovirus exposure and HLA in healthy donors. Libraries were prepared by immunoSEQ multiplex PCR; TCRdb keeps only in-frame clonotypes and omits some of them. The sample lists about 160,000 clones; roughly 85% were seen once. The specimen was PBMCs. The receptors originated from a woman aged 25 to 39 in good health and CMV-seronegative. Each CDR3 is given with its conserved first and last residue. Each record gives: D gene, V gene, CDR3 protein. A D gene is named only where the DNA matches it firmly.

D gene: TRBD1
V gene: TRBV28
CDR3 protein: CASSTGAPYEQYF

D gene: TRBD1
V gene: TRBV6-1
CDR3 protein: CASSEHLGQGLDEQYF

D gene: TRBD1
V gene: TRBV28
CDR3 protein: CASSRPRGRDSYEQYF

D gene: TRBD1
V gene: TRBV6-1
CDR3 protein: CASSEASTGGALGQYF

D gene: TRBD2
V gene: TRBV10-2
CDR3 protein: CASSRLAGGSEQFF

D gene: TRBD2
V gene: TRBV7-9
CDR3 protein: CASSPQRGTSGEETQYF

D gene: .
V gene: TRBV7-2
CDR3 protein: CASSLGGRGSETQYF

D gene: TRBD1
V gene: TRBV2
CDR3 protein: CASHRQGRLVDEQYF

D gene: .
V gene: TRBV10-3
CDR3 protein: CAISESDSKNTEAFF

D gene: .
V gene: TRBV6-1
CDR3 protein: CASTPGVETQYF

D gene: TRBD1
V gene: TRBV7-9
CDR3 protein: CASSGTPGTVQETQYF

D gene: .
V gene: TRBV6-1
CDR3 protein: CASSPRDFNTGELFF

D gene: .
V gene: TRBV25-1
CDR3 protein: CASSELGGNTEAFF

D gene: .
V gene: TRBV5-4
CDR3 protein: CASSFQGRDTDTQYF

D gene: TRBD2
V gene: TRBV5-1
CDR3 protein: CASLETGTSGITQYF

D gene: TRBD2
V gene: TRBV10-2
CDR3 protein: CASSETGTSGANTGELFF

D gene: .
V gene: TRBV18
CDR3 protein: CASSPGKPRTQGPLSSYEQYF

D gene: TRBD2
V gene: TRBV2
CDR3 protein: CASSPSGGGDTQYF

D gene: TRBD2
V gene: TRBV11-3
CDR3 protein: CASSFLAGGVPGELFF

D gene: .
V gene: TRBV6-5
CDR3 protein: CACALTRSNYGYTF

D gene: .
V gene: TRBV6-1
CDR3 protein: CASTEQGYYEQYF

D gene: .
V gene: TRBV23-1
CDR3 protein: CANRVLHEKLFF

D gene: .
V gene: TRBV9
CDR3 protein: CASSTFDRLNTEAFF

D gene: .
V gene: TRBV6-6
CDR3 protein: CASSYSRGSEAFF

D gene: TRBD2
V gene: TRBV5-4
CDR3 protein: CASSLPGGGGALDTQYF

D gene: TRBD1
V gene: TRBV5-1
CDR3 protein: CASSLATGGNYEQYF

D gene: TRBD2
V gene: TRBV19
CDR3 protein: CASSIPLAGGRSTDTQYF

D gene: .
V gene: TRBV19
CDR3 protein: CASSIDLGGAVSYEQYF

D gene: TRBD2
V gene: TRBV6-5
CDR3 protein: CASRVAGGPIHEQFF

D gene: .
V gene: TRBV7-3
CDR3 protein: CASSLTGGTDTQYF

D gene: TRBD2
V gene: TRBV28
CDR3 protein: CASSRLADSYEQYF

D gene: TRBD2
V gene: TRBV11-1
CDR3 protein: CASSWLAGGEQFF

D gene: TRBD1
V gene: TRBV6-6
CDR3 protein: CASSSTGAYEQYF

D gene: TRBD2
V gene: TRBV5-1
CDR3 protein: CASSSEGTTSGGYREQFF

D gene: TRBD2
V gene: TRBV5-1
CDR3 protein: CASSFGGNPSYEQYF

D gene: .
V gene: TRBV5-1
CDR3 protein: CASSLVEEANNEQFF

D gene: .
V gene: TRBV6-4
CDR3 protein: CASSPQGSTGELFF

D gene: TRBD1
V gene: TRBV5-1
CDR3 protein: CASRSGTGVTEAFF

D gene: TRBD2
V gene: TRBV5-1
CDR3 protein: CASSAASGVTYNEQFF

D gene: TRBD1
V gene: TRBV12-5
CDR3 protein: CASGVGQVFDEQYF

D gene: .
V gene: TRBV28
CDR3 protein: CASSLMRVGAGELFF

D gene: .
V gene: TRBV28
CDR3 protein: CASSLKVGVLNQPQHF

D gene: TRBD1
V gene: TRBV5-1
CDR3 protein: CASSRGGTSNTEAFF

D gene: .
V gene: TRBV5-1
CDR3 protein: CASSWVGGGGDEQYF

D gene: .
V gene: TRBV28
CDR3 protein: CASSARQASTF

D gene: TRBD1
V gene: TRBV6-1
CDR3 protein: CASGRTGLEQYF

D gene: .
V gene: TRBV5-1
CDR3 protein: CASSLDIPYQETQYF

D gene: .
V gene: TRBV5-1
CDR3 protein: CASSKSDYQNIQYF

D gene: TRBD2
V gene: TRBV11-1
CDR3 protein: CASSPGTSGRYEQYF

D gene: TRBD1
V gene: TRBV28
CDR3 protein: CASSPPHGQGSGYTF

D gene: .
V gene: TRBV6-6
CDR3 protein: CASSSTRPYEQYF

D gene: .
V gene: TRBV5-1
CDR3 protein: CASSLNRAVGYEQYF

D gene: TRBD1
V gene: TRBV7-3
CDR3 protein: CASSLGQPYGYTF

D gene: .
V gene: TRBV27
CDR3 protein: CASSLGRPGSGANVLTF